This entry concerns a single T cell receptor beta chain. CDR3 size: 15 residues. Trimming removed 2 bases from V and 5 bases from J, with 16 bases in between. Germline V CDR1 and CDR2: SGHTA, FQGNSA. The data were obtained in a study of blood T cell repertoires in COVID-19. For the study at large: Material from acute and convalescent COVID-19 was sourced from the United States, Italy and Spain.

TCRdb's table, derived via immunoSEQ multiplex PCR, lists solely in-frame clones and lacks some. The sample has more than 100,000 clones; approximately 80% are singletons. This receptor was obtained from a woman aged 50 to 60 with acute or convalescent COVID-19. The sample consisted of peripheral blood. The chain has TRBV7-2 and TRBJ2-7; a possible D gene is TRBD2 (5 bases). This CDR3 is CASSLSGLSRHEQYF. The CDR3 nucleotides are TGTGCCAGCAGCTTATCTGGACTGAGCCGCCACGAGCAGTACTTC. Drawing the rest from reference TRBV7-2 and TRBJ2-7, the complete variable domain is GAGVSQSPSNKVTEKGKDVELRCDPISGHTALYWYRQSLGQGLEFLIYFQGNSAPDKSGLPSDRFSAERTGGSVSTLTIQRTQQEDSAVYLCASSLSGLSRHEQYFGPGTRLTVT.